The rows below give T cell receptor beta chains drawn from one sample of a study of radiation and T cells in renal cell carcinoma. Sequenced by immunoSEQ multiplex PCR; TCRdb stores in-frame clones only, minus some. The sample yields 80,000 or so clones, about nine tenths seen once. The sequencing used blood, collected from a patient whose treatment included radiotherapy and nephrectomy. The receptors stem from a woman in her 70s with renal cell carcinoma. The CDR3 runs from the conserved cysteine through the conserved F or W. The D gene is left open where the match is weak. Not all rows give a size; the values are once, few, many and, for expanded clones, a class.

clone_size,j_call,v_call,d_call,cdr3_aa,cdr3_nt
NA,TRBJ2-1,TRBV5-4,TRBD1,CASSLVRGQGAGEQFF,TGTGCCAGCAGCTTGGTTCGGGGGCAGGGGGCGGGTGAGCAGTTCTTC
NA,TRBJ2-7,TRBV28,NA,CASTGRRSHEQYF,TGTGCCAGCACGGGACGCCGTTCTCACGAGCAGTACTTC
NA,TRBJ2-7,TRBV20-1,NA,CSASQGYEQYF,TGCAGTGCTTCCCAGGGTTACGAGCAGTACTTC
NA,TRBJ2-7,TRBV15,NA,CATSRQGRGYEQYF,TGTGCCACCAGCAGACAGGGCCGGGGCTACGAGCAGTACTTC
NA,TRBJ2-3,TRBV7-6,NA,CASSVSLADTQYF,TGTGCCAGCAGCGTGAGCTTAGCAGATACGCAGTATTTT
few,TRBJ1-1,TRBV23-1,NA,CASSQRVQNTEAFF,TGCGCCAGCAGTCAACGTGTTCAGAACACTGAAGCTTTCTTT
NA,TRBJ1-1,TRBV5-4,NA,CASSYLRTQSEAFF,TGTGCCAGCAGCTACCTCAGGACACAGAGTGAAGCTTTCTTT
NA,TRBJ2-1,TRBV7-2,NA,CASSLVTAIKFF,TGTGCCAGCAGCTTAGTGACCGCGATTAAGTTCTTC
NA,TRBJ2-4,TRBV29-1,TRBD2,CSVEEGLAGGGGDIQYF,TGCAGCGTTGAAGAAGGGCTAGCGGGGGGCGGAGGGGACATTCAGTACTTC
NA,TRBJ1-5,TRBV28,NA,CASTLFLASNQPQHF,TGTGCCAGCACCCTTTTCCTGGCTAGCAATCAGCCCCAGCATTTT
NA,TRBJ2-7,TRBV5-5,NA,CASSLSAGNNEQYF,TGTGCCAGCAGCTTGAGCGCAGGGAACAACGAGCAGTACTTC
NA,TRBJ2-1,TRBV28,TRBD2,CASSLSPGGGSMQFF,TGTGCCAGCAGTTTATCCCCAGGCGGGGGTTCCATGCAGTTCTTC
NA,TRBJ2-1,TRBV5-4,TRBD2,CASSRASGNEQFF,TGTGCCAGCAGTCGGGCTAGCGGGAATGAGCAGTTCTTC
once,TRBJ2-5,TRBV9,TRBD1,CASRSTGGFQETQYF,TGTGCCAGCAGGTCAACAGGGGGATTTCAAGAGACCCAGTACTTC
NA,TRBJ2-7,TRBV11-3,NA,CASSLDRGALNYEQYF,TGTGCCAGCAGCTTAGATCGGGGAGCTTTAAACTACGAGCAGTACTTC
NA,TRBJ1-2,TRBV7-8,TRBD1,CASSLGTGGGYGYTF,TGTGCCAGCAGCCTCGGGACAGGGGGCGGCTATGGCTACACCTTC
NA,TRBJ2-5,TRBV5-1,NA,CASSLAGGETQYF,TGCGCCAGCAGCTTGGCTGGAGGGGAGACCCAGTACTTC
NA,TRBJ2-2,TRBV7-2,TRBD2,CASSLLAGGYTGELFF,TGTGCCAGCAGCTTACTAGCGGGGGGGTACACCGGGGAGCTGTTTTTT
NA,TRBJ1-5,TRBV21-1,NA,CASSKALLRRINQPQHF,TGTGCCAGCAGCAAAGCGCTTTTAAGACGGATCAATCAGCCCCAGCATTTT
few,TRBJ1-5,TRBV30,NA,CAWSGQANQPQHF,TGTGCCTGGAGTGGACAGGCTAATCAGCCCCAGCATTTT
NA,TRBJ1-1,TRBV4-3,NA,CASSPAGGAGTEAFF,TGCGCCAGCAGCCCAGCCGGGGGTGCCGGCACTGAAGCTTTCTTT
NA,TRBJ1-2,TRBV13,NA,CASSLNGGALRGYTF,TGTGCCAGCAGCTTAAATGGGGGGGCTCTCCGGGGCTACACCTTC
NA,TRBJ1-2,TRBV28,TRBD1,CASTQGFAYGYTF,TGTGCCAGCACACAGGGGTTCGCCTATGGCTACACCTTC
NA,TRBJ1-6,TRBV6-6,TRBD1,CASSYRQGDSPLHF,TGTGCCAGCAGTTACCGACAGGGCGACTCACCCCTCCACTTT
NA,TRBJ2-1,TRBV6-1,NA,CASSELLSSYNEQFF,TGTGCCAGCAGTGAACTTCTGAGCTCCTACAATGAGCAGTTCTTC
NA,TRBJ1-2,TRBV7-8,NA,CASSSDGDNYGYTF,TGTGCCAGCAGCTCCGATGGGGATAACTATGGCTACACCTTC
few,TRBJ1-6,TRBV28,NA,CASSPPGAGSPLHF,TGTGCCAGCAGTCCCCCCGGGGCGGGTTCACCCCTCCACTTT
NA,TRBJ1-2,TRBV9,TRBD1,CASSVEAGGINGYTF,TGTGCCAGCAGCGTAGAGGCAGGGGGAATTAATGGCTACACCTTC
NA,TRBJ1-1,TRBV5-4,TRBD1,CASSLARGDTEAFF,TGTGCCAGCAGCTTGGCCAGGGGGGACACTGAAGCTTTCTTT
NA,TRBJ1-5,TRBV6-4,NA,CASSEDSSNQPQHF,TGTGCCAGCAGTGAGGACAGTTCGAATCAGCCCCAGCATTTT
NA,TRBJ2-1,TRBV14,NA,CASSQGGPLLNNEQFF,TGTGCCAGCAGCCAAGGCGGGCCCCTCCTAAACAATGAGCAGTTCTTC
NA,TRBJ2-7,TRBV15,TRBD1,CATSRVGTASYEQYF,TGTGCCACCAGCAGAGTCGGGACAGCGTCCTACGAGCAGTACTTC
NA,TRBJ2-3,TRBV30,NA,CAWSALRGVDTQYF,TGTGCCTGGAGTGCGCTACGGGGTGTAGATACGCAGTATTTT
once,TRBJ1-6,TRBV30,NA,CAWRAGTNNSPLHF,TGTGCCTGGAGGGCCGGGACAAATAATTCACCCCTCCACTTT
NA,TRBJ1-6,TRBV4-1,TRBD1,CASRPGQATYNSPLHF,TGCGCCAGCAGACCCGGACAGGCCACCTATAATTCACCCCTCCACTTT